The 27 T cell receptor beta chains reported below all come from one sample, sequenced in a study of blood T cells in healthy people across ages. Together with a sample-barcoded 5' primer, a J-beta primer mix was included in a second PCR lasting about 7 to 11 cycles. TCRdb itself ran the 5' RACE reads through MiXCR, one entry per CDR3 protein. The sample contains roughly 2 million distinct CDR3 sequences, less than 50% of which appear only once. The sequenced material came from blood. Receptor source: a woman between 35 and 50 years old in good health.

This chain links TRBV9 with TRBJ2-3; the match to TRBD1 covers 7 bases. Trimming took 5 bases from V and 0 from J; bases not matched to a gene: 12. The germline gives CDR1 SGDLS, CDR2 YYNGEE. The CDR3 is 17 residues long. CDR3: CASRKGAGLLSTDTQYF. The CDR3 nucleotides are TGTGCCAGCAGAAAGGGGGCAGGACTCCTTAGCACAGATACGCAGTATTTT.

This clonotype was observed a handful of times. The chain carries TRBV6-1 and TRBJ2-5; no reliable D call. Germline CDR1 MNHNS, CDR2 SASEGT. The CDR3 is made up of 13 amino acids. V shed 6 bases and J shed 3 bases, with 11 bases lying between them. CDR3 DNA: TGTGCCAGCAGATCTCTAGGCAAAGAGACCCAGTACTTC. Encoded protein: CASRSLGKETQYF.

The chain combines TRBV29-1 with TRBJ1-2; 9 positions agree with TRBD1. The CDR3 is 12 amino acids. V shed 7 bases and J 8 bases; nucleotides not matched to a gene: 8. Looked up from germline, CDR1 is SQVTM and CDR2 is ANQGSEA. CDR3 coding DNA: TGCAGCGCTAAACAGGGGGCGCGAGGCTACACCTTC. Protein sequence: CSAKQGARGYTF.

J is TRBJ1-2 and V is TRBV5-1; 10 bases match TRBD1. Trimming at V came to 0 bases and at J to 7 bases, leaving 6 bases not matched to a gene. This CDR3 comprises 15 residues. CDR1 and CDR2 (germline): SGHRS, YFSETQ. The CDR3 DNA sequence: TGCGCCAGCAGCTTGGCCCCGACAGGGGGCCTTGGCTACACCTTC. It encodes CASSLAPTGGLGYTF.

The genes are TRBV28 and TRBJ2-4; perhaps TRBD1 as D (6 bases). V dropped 5 bases and J dropped 5 bases, with 16 bases sitting between them. The length of the CDR3 is 15 residues. CDR1 is MDHEN, CDR2 SYDVKM, per germline. CDR3 loop: CASSPRTVRENIQYF. For the CDR3, the DNA is TGTGCCAGCAGTCCCCGGACAGTCAGGGAAAACATTCAGTACTTC.

As to this clonotype: Compared with germline, one end of the junction differs, possibly owing to a read error. V is TRBV7-7 and J is TRBJ2-1; D is uncertain. The J call may be in error: the DNA end matches TRBJ2-7 better. Germline-derived CDR1 and CDR2 are SSHAT and FNYEAQ (reference sequence). This CDR3 is built from 15 residues. The CDR3 coding sequence is TGTGCTAGCAGCTTAGAGGTTGGGTCGGCCAATGAGCAGTACTTC. Translation gives CASSLEVGSANEQYF.

This clonotype appeared many times. The rearrangement links TRBV29-1 to TRBJ2-5; possible D gene TRBD2, 5 bases. Germline lookup yields CDR1 SQVTM and CDR2 ANQGSEA. The CDR3 has 13 amino acids. The germline V and J ends were trimmed by 6 bases and 3 bases, with 14 bases remaining between them. CDR3 nucleotides: TGCAGCGTCCCCGCCCCAGCGGAAGAGACCCAGTACTTC. This codes for CSVPAPAEETQYF.

The rearrangement links TRBV25-1 to TRBJ2-1; 10 bases agree with TRBD2. Losses at the gene ends were 4 bases for V and 0 bases for J; bases not matched to a gene: 9. The CDR3 consists of 18 residues. From germline, CDR1 is MGHDK and CDR2 SYGVNS. The CDR3 DNA reads as TGTGCCAGCAGTGGCCTAGCGGGGGCCGGTAGCTCCTACAATGAGCAGTTCTTC. It encodes CASSGLAGAGSSYNEQFF.

In this sample, this clonotype turned up a few times. The V gene is TRBV7-2, the J gene TRBJ2-3, with 8 positions matching TRBD2. The junction had 3 bases not matched to a gene; V was cut back by 5 bases and J by 2 bases. The CDR3 contains 14 residues. CDR1 and CDR2 from the germline V gene are SGHTA and FQGNSA. CDR3 coding DNA: TGTGCCAGCAGCCAGACTAGCGCCACAGATACGCAGTATTTT. Translated: CASSQTSATDTQYF.

This chain connects TRBV20-1 to TRBJ2-7; possible D gene TRBD2, 6 bases. This CDR3 has 14 residues. V was shortened by 1 base and J by 7 bases, with 17 bases between the two germline ends. Germline assignment: CDR1 DFQATT and CDR2 SNEGSKA (reference sequence). The CDR3 bases are TGCAGTGCTAGAGGACGGAGGGGTGGCAATGAGCAGTACTTC. This codes for CSARGRRGGNEQYF.

This clonotype was picked up a small number of times. This chain uses TRBV11-2 with TRBJ1-4; D is undetermined. V was pared by 2 bases and J by 8 bases, with 18 bases between. Germline CDR1 is SGHAT and CDR2 is FQNNGV. CDR3 length: 16 amino acids. CDR3 coding DNA: TGTGCCAGCAGCTTAAATCCACCGCAGCCGGAGGAAAAACTGTTTTTT. The encoded protein is CASSLNPPQPEEKLFF. Variable domain in full (rest from reference TRBV11-2 and TRBJ1-4): EAGVAQSPRYKIIEKRQSVAFWCNPISGHATLYWYQQILGQGPKLLIQFQNNGVVDDSQLPKDRFSAERLKGVDSTLKIQPAKLEDSAVYLCASSLNPPQPEEKLFFGSGTQLSVL.

The rearrangement links TRBV20-1 to TRBJ2-3, with D perhaps matching TRBD2 (5 bases). This CDR3 has 13 amino acids. Germline CDR1 DFQATT, CDR2 SNEGSKA (reference sequence). Trimming stripped 6 bases from V and 5 bases from J, with 15 bases between. DNA for the CDR3: TGCAGTGCCCTCTTGGACGGGGTAGATACGCAGTATTTT. It specifies CSALLDGVDTQYF.

This clonotype was counted between two and nine times. The CDR3 region has the DNA TGTGCCAGCAGCCCTCTGGGGTCTAGCTATGGCTACACCTTC. Amino acid sequence: CASSPLGSSYGYTF. The chain is built from TRBV27 and TRBJ1-2, with D unclear. The V and J ends lost 6 bases and 4 bases respectively, with 15 bases between them. CDR1 is MNHEY, CDR2 SMNVEV, per germline (reference sequence). This CDR3 is built from 14 residues.

The V call is TRBV3-1, the J call TRBJ2-3; tentatively, D is TRBD1 or TRBD2 (5 bases each). The CDR3 is 15 amino acids. Germline V gene data show CDR1 as LGHDT and CDR2 as YNNKEL (reference sequence). Between the trimmed V and J ends, which lost 4 bases and 3 bases, there was a span of 14 bases. The CDR3: CASSRPGPVTDTQYF. In DNA, the CDR3 is TGTGCCAGCAGCCGCCCGGGACCAGTAACAGATACGCAGTATTTT.

The V and J genes are TRBV7-8 and TRBJ2-7; either TRBD1 or TRBD2 may supply D (6 bases each). The CDR3 consists of 16 residues. Trimming left V 3 bases short and J 0 bases short, with 15 bases between. The V gene's germline CDR1 is SGHVS and CDR2 FQNEAQ. CDR3 protein: CASSFSRRDNSYEQYF. DNA of the CDR3: TGTGCCAGCAGCTTTTCCCGGCGGGACAACTCCTACGAGCAGTACTTC.

This clonotype has just a few counts. This sequence joins TRBV5-6 and TRBJ2-5; possible D gene TRBD1, 5 bases. Trimming stripped 1 base from V and 5 bases from J, with 9 bases between. The CDR3 contains 13 residues. Germline V lookup: CDR1 SGHDT, CDR2 YYEEEE. This CDR3 reads CASSLYDSETQYF. In nucleotides, the CDR3 is TGTGCCAGCAGCTTGTATGACAGCGAGACCCAGTACTTC.

About this clonotype: The junction does not match germline at one end; this may be a read error. The chain couples TRBV10-3 to TRBJ2-7; tentative D call: TRBD1 (6 bases). This CDR3 comprises 14 residues. The germline V gene has CDR1 ENHRY and CDR2 SYGVKD. This chain's CDR3 is CAMSSQGFTDEQNF. CDR3 sequence (DNA): TGTGCCATGAGTTCTCAGGGGTTTACGGACGAGCAGAACTTC.

This clonotype appeared a few times. CDR3 protein: CASSFAETDTQYF. In DNA form, the CDR3 reads TGTGCCAGCAGCTTCGCTGAGACAGATACGCAGTATTTT. The rearrangement links TRBV7-2 to TRBJ2-3; D remains ambiguous. The CDR3 extends over 13 amino acids. Trimming left V 3 bases short and J 3 bases short, with 7 bases between. The germline gives CDR1 SGHTA, CDR2 FQGNSA.

V gene TRBV6-1 combines with J gene TRBJ2-1; D is undetermined. The V gene's germline CDR1 is MNHNS and CDR2 SASEGT. V was cut by 2 bases and J by 15 bases, with 8 bases left in between. The CDR3 extends over 10 amino acids. The CDR3 DNA reads as TGTGCCAGCAGTGAACAGGTTCCGTTCTTC. Amino acid sequence: CASSEQVPFF.

The chain joins TRBV27 to TRBJ2-3; D might be TRBD2 (5 bases). Trimming took 5 bases from V and 11 from J, leaving 26 bases between them. The germline V gene encodes CDR1 MNHEY and CDR2 SMNVEV (reference sequence). The CDR3 spans 16 residues. The CDR3 is CASSPDWSFLESGQYF. CDR3 sequence (DNA): TGTGCCAGCAGTCCAGACTGGAGTTTTTTGGAAAGCGGGCAGTATTTT.

This clonotype was recorded at least ten times. This chain links TRBV12-3 or TRBV12-4 with TRBJ2-5, with D perhaps given as TRBD1 or TRBD2 (5 bases each). V was shortened by 1 base and J by 11 bases, with 11 bases between the two germline ends. The CDR3 covers 12 residues. DNA of the CDR3: TGTGCCAGCAGTTTAGGGGGGATTGAGCAGTACTTC. Amino acids: CASSLGGIEQYF.

The chain recombines TRBV5-1 with TRBJ2-3, with TRBD2 matching 11 bases. After removal of 1 base from V and 1 base from J, the junction contained 5 bases not matched to a gene. Germline CDR1 SGHRS, CDR2 YFSETQ. The CDR3 spans 17 residues. This CDR3 reads CASSLLLTSGGTDTQYF. The CDR3 bases are TGCGCCAGCAGCTTGCTCCTGACTAGCGGGGGCACAGATACGCAGTATTTT.

This clonotype was seen only a few times. This chain joins TRBV6-1 and TRBJ2-3, with 11 bases lining up with TRBD2. Trimming at V came to 7 bases and at J to 1 base, leaving 13 bases not matched to a gene. There are 18 residues in the CDR3. Germline V gene sequence: CDR1 MNHNS, CDR2 SASEGT. The CDR3 region is CASTPTGFSGGGTDTQYF. CDR3 coding DNA: TGTGCCAGCACCCCCACGGGTTTTAGCGGGGGGGGCACAGATACGCAGTATTTT.

J is TRBJ2-3 and V is TRBV5-6; 7 bases map to TRBD1. The junction had 12 bases not matched to a gene; V was cut back by 4 bases and J by 4 bases. The CDR3 consists of 16 residues. Germline CDR1 SGHDT, CDR2 YYEEEE. The CDR3 nucleotides are TGTGCCAGCAGCACCCCCACGACAGGGAGCCCAGATACGCAGTATTTT. This encodes CASSTPTTGSPDTQYF.

V and J are TRBV20-1 and TRBJ2-5; TRBD1 matches 7 bases. The CDR3 is 15 residues long. The germline V gene encodes CDR1 DFQATT and CDR2 SNEGSKA (reference sequence). Trimming removed 0 bases from V and 5 bases from J; junction bases left unmatched: 9. CDR3 nucleotides: TGCAGTGCTAGAGATCCAGGGGGACCCTCGGAGACCCAGTACTTC. Protein product: CSARDPGGPSETQYF.

This clonotype was observed a few times. CDR3 sequence: CSARVNTIQETQYF. The CDR3 region has the DNA TGCAGTGCTAGAGTTAACACGATACAAGAGACCCAGTACTTC. The chain couples TRBV20-1 to TRBJ2-5; D is undetermined. Trimming removed 1 base from V and 2 bases from J, with 11 bases in between. In germline, CDR1 is DFQATT, CDR2 SNEGSKA (reference sequence). The CDR3 sequence is 14 residues long.

This rearrangement joins TRBV4-2 to TRBJ1-2; no clear D gene. The CDR3 runs 15 residues. Germline-derived CDR1 and CDR2 are LGHNA and YNFKEQ. Trimming stripped 0 bases from V and 11 bases from J, with 19 bases between. The CDR3 reads CASSQDRGQARPYTF. In DNA, the CDR3 is TGTGCCAGCAGCCAAGATCGCGGGCAGGCGCGCCCGTACACCTTC.